This TCR beta chain is drawn from a study of T cells expressing NK-cell markers (TCRdb year 2020). Broadly, across the study: Three sorted T-cell subsets (CD3+CD56+NKG2C+, CD3+CD56+NKG2C- and CD3+CD56-NKG2C+) from eight donors had their TCR beta-chain repertoires profiled. All eight donors whose samples were sequenced were randomly selected healthy volunteers, three of them men and five women. Sequencing of the libraries produced 2 x 150 bp reads on Illumina HiSeq 2000/2500, MiSeq or NextSeq. Among the eight sequenced donors, only one was HCMV-seronegative, while the other seven were HCMV-seropositive.

What the authors observed across the whole study: Whether the expanded NKG2C-expressing T cell clones were specific for HCMV antigens remained unclear. Those dominant clonotypes were again the most abundant among CD3+CD56-NKG2C+ cells in several donors, at roughly 28.3-60.1%. In a handful of donors, the dominant CD3+CD56+NKG2C+ clonotypes were among the top 10 CD8+ clonotypes and accounted for about 1.0-7.0% of CD8+ T cells.

HCMV serostatus was determined by detecting HCMV-specific IgG in serum with a commercial ELISA kit. Peripheral blood mononuclear cells were isolated from blood by Ficoll density gradient centrifugation. TCRdb names Illumina HiSeq 2000 as the instrument used. 5'RACE template switching, by which a universal primer site and unique molecular identifiers were added, was used to make TCR beta cDNA libraries. cDNA synthesis was primed from the TCR beta constant segment and was followed by two successive PCR amplification steps. As for the authors' bioinformatics: MIGEC handled demultiplexing of the reads and grouping by UMI, while MiTCR was used to assemble and quantify clonotypes. To exclude erroneous sequences, only TCR cDNA sequences supported by at least two reads were retained. The tcR package was used for downstream repertoire analysis, and clonotypes were matched across fractions by CDR3 nucleotide sequence plus V segment. VDJmatch was used to annotate antigen specificity against VDJdb, with one amino acid substitution allowed in CDR3. One entry per CDR3 protein sequence results from the TCRdb reprocessing of the reads, with DNA left out. What appears here as the V and J calls and clone size reflects TCRdb's work, not the paper's. In this sample's table one finds approximately 170,000 distinct CDR3 sequences. The ten largest clones add up to 20% of the sample.

Of note for this clonotype: No cognate antigen has been identified for it.

Sample: blood T cells: a sorted CD56 or NKG2C T cell subset, CD4+ or CD8+ T cells, or bulk PBMC T cells (not recorded which). The receptor was derived from a man aged 18-75 years in good health.

The CDR3 reads CASTPEKGGAQYF. The V and J genes are TRBV13 and TRBJ2-3; there is no DNA to check the TCRdb D call of TRBD1. The CDR3 spans 13 residues, from the cysteine through the phenylalanine. This entry has no DNA. The CDR1 and CDR2 encoded by the germline V gene (reference sequence) are PRHDT and FYEKMQ.